Below are 13 T cell receptor beta chains sequenced from a single sample in a study of blood T cell repertoires in COVID-19. Produced via immunoSEQ multiplex PCR; TCRdb's table is partial and in-frame only. The sample carries about 80,000 clones, 70% to 80% recorded once. Sequenced: peripheral blood. The receptors were gathered from a man aged 65-85 years with active or convalescent COVID-19.

The V and J genes are TRBV5-1 and TRBJ1-2; 11 bases align to TRBD1. Per the germline V gene, CDR1 is SGHRS and CDR2 is YFSETQ. Losses at the gene ends were 3 bases for V and 6 bases for J; bases not matched to a gene: 7. The CDR3 contains 15 residues. Written as DNA, the CDR3 is TGCGCCAGCAGCTCGAGAGGGACAGGGGGAGATGGCTACACCTTC. Amino acid sequence: CASSSRGTGGDGYTF.

The table lists this clone with a few counts. The gene calls are TRBV29-1 and TRBJ1-1; 11 bases fit TRBD1. Trimming cost V 4 bases and J 4 bases; bases outside gene matches: 8. Germline lookup yields CDR1 SQVTM and CDR2 ANQGSEA. This CDR3 comprises 15 residues. CDR3 protein: CSVVGTGGLGTEAFF. As DNA, the CDR3 is TGCAGCGTTGTCGGGACAGGGGGGCTTGGCACTGAAGCTTTCTTT.

This clone has at least ten counts. The gene calls are TRBV10-3 and TRBJ1-3; 9 bases agree with TRBD1. There are 17 residues in the CDR3. V shed 5 bases and J 2 bases; nucleotides not matched to a gene: 10. Germline V gene lookup returns CDR1 ENHRY and CDR2 SYGVKD. CDR3 nucleotides: TGTGCCATCAGTTTGGGGACAGGGAGCTTCCCTGGAAACACCATATATTTT. It codes for CAISLGTGSFPGNTIYF.

The chain is built from TRBV2 and TRBJ2-3, with D unclear. The CDR3 has 11 amino acids. V lost 5 bases, J lost 4 bases, and 4 bases lay in between. Germline V gives CDR1 SNHLY, CDR2 FYNNEI. The CDR3 is CASSQADTQYF. CDR3 DNA: TGTGCCAGCAGTCAGGCAGATACGCAGTATTTT.

This sequence joins TRBV28 and TRBJ2-3; D is perhaps TRBD2 (5 bases). The CDR3 sequence is 12 residues long. Trimming stripped 7 bases from V and 3 bases from J, with 8 bases between. Germline-derived CDR1 and CDR2 are MDHEN and SYDVKM. CDR3: CASTSGTDTQYF. The CDR3 DNA reads TGTGCCAGCACTTCGGGGACAGATACGCAGTATTTT.

The chain combines TRBV4-2 with TRBJ2-1, with TRBD2 as a possible D gene (5 bases). Trimming shortened V by 4 bases and J by 0 bases, and 10 bases separated the two germline ends. The CDR3 is 15 residues long. Germline V lookup: CDR1 LGHNA, CDR2 YNFKEQ. The CDR3 sequence: CASSRDYSSYNEQFF. Written as DNA, the CDR3 is TGTGCCAGCAGCCGCGACTACAGCTCCTACAATGAGCAGTTCTTC.

This clone was seen at least ten times. The J gene is TRBJ2-4, the V gene TRBV9, with no clear D. V lost 0 bases and J 0 bases, leaving 4 bases between the germline ends. In germline, CDR1 is SGDLS, CDR2 YYNGEE. The CDR3 runs 14 residues. The CDR3, as DNA: TGTGCCAGCAGCGTAGGACTAGCCAAAAACATTCAGTACTTC. Translated, it gives CASSVGLAKNIQYF.

The chain couples TRBV28 to TRBJ1-2; D is perhaps TRBD1 (5 bases). The V and J ends lost 2 bases and 1 base respectively, with 11 bases between them. The CDR3 totals 15 residues. CDR1 is MDHEN, CDR2 SYDVKM, per germline. CDR3 DNA sequence: TGTGCCAGCAGTTTACAGGGATCCGTTAACTATGGCTACACCTTC. It translates to CASSLQGSVNYGYTF.

Here the CDR3 DNA reads TGTGCCAGCAGCTTAAAAGCGGGGCTGGGGTCGAATACGCAGTATTTT. It is translated as CASSLKAGLGSNTQYF. The V and J genes are TRBV7-2 and TRBJ2-3, with 7 bases matching TRBD2. Germline lookup yields CDR1 SGHTA and CDR2 FQGNSA. The CDR3 has 16 amino acids. With 2 bases clipped from V and 7 bases from J, the junction kept 12 bases outside the gene matches.

The gene calls are TRBV28 and TRBJ1-2; 9 nucleotides align to TRBD1. Germline trimming cut 8 bases from V and 7 bases from J; bases unmatched to any gene: 11. The CDR3 has 14 residues. CDR1 MDHEN and CDR2 SYDVKM come from the germline V gene. The CDR3 region is CASSYYGTGLGYTF. The DNA for the CDR3 is TGTGCCAGCTCATATTACGGGACAGGGCTTGGCTACACCTTC.

The V and J genes are TRBV6-5 and TRBJ2-7; tentatively, D is TRBD2 (6 bases). The CDR3 runs 15 residues. The germline CDR1 and CDR2 sequences are MNHEY and SVGAGI. Trimming left V 3 bases short and J 3 bases short, with 15 bases between. CDR3 residues: CASSYRAMGGYEQYF. As DNA, the CDR3 is TGTGCCAGCAGTTATCGGGCTATGGGGGGCTACGAGCAGTACTTC.

This chain joins TRBV16 and TRBJ1-5, with 8 bases identical to TRBD1. V dropped 2 bases and J dropped 0; count of bases not matched to a gene: 6. In germline, CDR1 is KGHSY, CDR2 FQNENV. The length of the CDR3 is 17 residues. This CDR3 is CASSQVGTGLSNQPQHF. The CDR3 DNA follows: TGTGCCAGCAGCCAAGTGGGGACAGGCCTTAGCAATCAGCCCCAGCATTTT.

The J gene is TRBJ2-6, the V gene TRBV2, with D maybe TRBD2 (6 bases). CDR1 SNHLY and CDR2 FYNNEI come from the germline V gene. V shed 6 bases and J shed 2 bases, with 11 bases lying between them. This CDR3 has 15 amino acids. As DNA, the CDR3 is TGTGCCAGCAGGGGGGGTGGTGCTGGGGCCAACGTCCTGACTTTC. It codes for CASRGGGAGANVLTF.